These T cell receptor beta chains were read from a single sample in a study of human T cells and chemical hapten exposure. TCRdb itself ran the RACE reads through MiXCR, one entry per CDR3 protein. The sample yields approximately 52,000 distinct CDR3 sequences, over 8% seen once. The sample here was whole blood, taken in connection with sensitization to the hapten diphenylcyclopropenone (DPC). Receptor source: a woman aged 40-49 years with alopecia areata. Some clones in this sample may be carry-over from other donors' samples. CDR3s include the opening cysteine and the closing phenylalanine or tryptophan. A D gene is named only where the DNA matches it firmly. Some rows mark clone size as missing; the rest say once, few, many or name a class of expanded clone.

many TRBJ1-4 TRBV4-1 . TGCGCCAGCAGCCAAGAAAAGGGAGGTGAAAAACTGTTTTTT CASSQEKGGEKLFF
many TRBJ2-4 TRBV7-2 . TGTGCCAGCAGCTTAGGGGCGACAGGAGAAACCAAAAACATTCAGTACTTC CASSLGATGETKNIQYF
many TRBJ1-1 TRBV10-3 . TGTGCCATCAGTGAGTTACAGGGGAACACTGAAGCTTTCTTT CAISELQGNTEAFF
few TRBJ1-3 TRBV4-1 . TGCGCCAGCAGCCCCATACTGAGCTCTGGAAACACCATATATTTT CASSPILSSGNTIYF
few TRBJ1-5 TRBV20-1 TRBD1 TGCAGTGCTAGTAGAGGGGGCGGTATAAACAATCAGCCCCAGCATTTT CSASRGGGINNQPQHF
. TRBJ1-2 TRBV20-1 TRBD1 TGCAGTGCTTGGCAGGGGGGAACAAATGGCTACACCTTC CSAWQGGTNGYTF
many TRBJ2-3 TRBV5-4 TRBD2 TGTGCCAGCAGCTTGGTTAGCGGGGGGACAGATACGCAGTATTTT CASSLVSGGTDTQYF
many TRBJ2-2 TRBV7-3 TRBD2 TGTGCCAGCAGCTATAGCGGGGGGGCGCCCACCGGGGAGCTGTTTTTT CASSYSGGAPTGELFF
. TRBJ1-1 TRBV12-3/TRBV12-4 . TGTGCCAGCAGACAGAGCCCGGGCAGGGGAAACACTGAAGCTTTCTTT CASRQSPGRGNTEAFF
few TRBJ2-3 TRBV13 TRBD2 TGTGCCAGCAGCTTAGTCGGAGCGGGGGGATTCACAGATACGCAGTATTTT CASSLVGAGGFTDTQYF
few TRBJ1-3 TRBV5-4 . TGTGCCAGCAAGAGTAGATCTGGAAACACCATATATTTT CASKSRSGNTIYF
. TRBJ2-7 TRBV28 . TGTGCCAGCAGTTTACGTAATAAGCAGTACTTC CASSLRNKQYF
many TRBJ1-2 TRBV29-1 TRBD1 TGCAGCGTTAGGCGACCGGGACAGGGTAGTCTTGGGAACTATGGCTACACCTTC CSVRRPGQGSLGNYGYTF
few TRBJ1-2 TRBV10-3 . TGTGCCATCAGTGAGTCAATACCTAGACAGGCACCCTATGGCTACACCTTC CAISESIPRQAPYGYTF
. TRBJ1-5 TRBV20-1 . TGCAGTGCTTCCGGTAGCAATCAGCCCCAGCATTTT CSASGSNQPQHF
. TRBJ2-7 TRBV7-9 TRBD1 TGTGCCAGCAGCCAGGGGGCGCGGGGACCCTCCTACGAGCAGTACTTC CASSQGARGPSYEQYF
. TRBJ2-7 TRBV12-3/TRBV12-4 TRBD2 TGTGCCAGGCCGGGGGGGGCCTACGAGCAGTACTTC CARPGGAYEQYF
few TRBJ2-7 TRBV29-1 . TGCAGCGTTCGGGACGCGAGCTCCTACGAGCAGTACTTC CSVRDASSYEQYF
many TRBJ2-5 TRBV7-2 . TGTGCCAGCAGCTTAGGGGCCGCAGGGCACGAGACCCAGTACTTC CASSLGAAGHETQYF
many TRBJ2-7 TRBV9 . TGTGCCAGCAGCGTAGCTCCGGACCCTGCCTACGAGCAGTACTTC CASSVAPDPAYEQYF
. TRBJ1-1 TRBV27 . TGTGCCAGCAGTTTAAGGCCAGGACAAGGGGTCGACACTGAAGCTTTCTTT CASSLRPGQGVDTEAFF
few TRBJ2-3 TRBV7-3 TRBD2 TGTGCCAGCAGCTGGACTAGCGGGGAGAATACGCAGTATTTT CASSWTSGENTQYF
many TRBJ2-2 TRBV5-1 . TGCGCCAGCAGCTTGCTGGAGGCAACCGGGGAGCTGTTTTTT CASSLLEATGELFF
. TRBJ1-5 TRBV5-4 . TGTGCCAGCAGCTCTCCTTCCGGGCCCCAGCATTTT CASSSPSGPQHF
. TRBJ1-5 TRBV6-2/TRBV6-3 . TGTGCCAGCAGTTACTCGAATAGGGCGGGGCAGCCCCAGCATTTT CASSYSNRAGQPQHF
few TRBJ2-1 TRBV7-6 . TGTGCCAGCAGCTTAGAGGGGAATGGGCACGGTGAGCAGTTCTTC CASSLEGNGHGEQFF
. TRBJ2-3 TRBV28 . TGTGCCAGCAGTAGAGGGGGGCTCACAGATACGCAGTATTTT CASSRGGLTDTQYF
many TRBJ2-2 TRBV28 . TGTGCCAGCAGATGGGGCAGGGGGGATCAGGGCACCGGGGAGCTGTTTTTT CASRWGRGDQGTGELFF
many TRBJ2-7 TRBV5-5 . TGTGCCAGCAGCTCCGTGGCCTACGAGCAGTACTTC CASSSVAYEQYF